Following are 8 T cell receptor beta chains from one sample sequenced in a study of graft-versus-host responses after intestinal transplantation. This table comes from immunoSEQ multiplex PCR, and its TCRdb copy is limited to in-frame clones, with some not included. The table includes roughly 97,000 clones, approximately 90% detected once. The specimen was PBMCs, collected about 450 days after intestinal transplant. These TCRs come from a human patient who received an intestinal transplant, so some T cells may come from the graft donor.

CDR3 protein: CASRYEGGFQPQHF. Here the CDR3 DNA reads TGTGCCAGCAGATACGAGGGGGGGTTTCAGCCCCAGCATTTT. The V call is TRBV6-5, the J call TRBJ1-5; tentatively, D is TRBD1 (6 bases). Trimming pared 6 bases from V and 6 bases from J, leaving 15 bases between. The CDR3 loop spans 14 amino acids. CDR1 and CDR2 (germline): MNHEY, SVGAGI.

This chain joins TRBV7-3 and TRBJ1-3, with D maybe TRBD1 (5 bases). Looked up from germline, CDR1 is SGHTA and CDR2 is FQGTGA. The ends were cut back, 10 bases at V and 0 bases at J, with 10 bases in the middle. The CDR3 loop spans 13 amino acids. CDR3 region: CATADSSGNTIYF. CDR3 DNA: TGTGCCACCGCAGACAGCTCTGGAAACACCATATATTTT.

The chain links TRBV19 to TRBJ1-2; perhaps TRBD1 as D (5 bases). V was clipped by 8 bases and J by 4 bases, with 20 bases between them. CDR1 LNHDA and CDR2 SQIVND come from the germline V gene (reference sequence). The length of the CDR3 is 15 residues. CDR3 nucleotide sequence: TGTGCCAGTTCCGGACAAAGTAGGCCCCTCTATGGCTACACCTTC. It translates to CASSGQSRPLYGYTF.

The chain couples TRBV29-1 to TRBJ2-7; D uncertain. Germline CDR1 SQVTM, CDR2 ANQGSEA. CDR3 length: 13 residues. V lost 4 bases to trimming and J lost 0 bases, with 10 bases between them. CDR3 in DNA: TGCAGCGTTGTCCCTGTCAGCTCCTACGAGCAGTACTTC. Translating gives CSVVPVSSYEQYF.

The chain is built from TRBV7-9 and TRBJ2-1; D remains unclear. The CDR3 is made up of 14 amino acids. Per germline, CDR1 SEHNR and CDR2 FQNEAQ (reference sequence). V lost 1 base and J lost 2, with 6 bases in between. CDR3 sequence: CASSLGNPYNEQFF. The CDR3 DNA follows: TGTGCCAGCAGCTTAGGGAACCCCTACAATGAGCAGTTCTTC. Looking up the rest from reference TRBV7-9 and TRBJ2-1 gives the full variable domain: DTGVSQNPRHKITKRGQNVTFRCDPISEHNRLYWYRQTLGQGPEFLTYFQNEAQLEKSRLLSDRFSAERPKGSFSTLEIQRTEQGDSAMYLCASSLGNPYNEQFFGPGTRLTVL.

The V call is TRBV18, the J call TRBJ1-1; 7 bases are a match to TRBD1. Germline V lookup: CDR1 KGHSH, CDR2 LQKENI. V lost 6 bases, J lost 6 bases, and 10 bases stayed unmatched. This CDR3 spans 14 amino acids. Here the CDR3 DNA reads TGTGCCAGCTCCACAGGAGGGGGCAGAGCTGAAGCTTTCTTT. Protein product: CASSTGGGRAEAFF.

CDR3 nucleotide sequence: TGTGCCAGCCGGACAGGGGGCCAGGGCTACACCTTC. Translated: CASRTGGQGYTF. The chain recombines TRBV6-5 with TRBJ1-2, with 11 bases matching TRBD1. V trimming: 8 bases; J trimming: 8 bases; junction bases outside the gene matches: 4. CDR1 and CDR2 from the germline V gene are MNHEY and SVGAGI. This CDR3 is built from 12 residues.

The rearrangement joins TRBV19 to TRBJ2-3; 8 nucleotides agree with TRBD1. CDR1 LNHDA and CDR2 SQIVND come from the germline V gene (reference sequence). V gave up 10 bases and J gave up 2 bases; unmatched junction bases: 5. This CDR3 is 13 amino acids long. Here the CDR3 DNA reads TGTGCCACTCGACAGGGGTCCACAGATACGCAGTATTTT. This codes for CATRQGSTDTQYF.